This TCR beta chain is drawn from a study of shared clonotypes between healthy human individuals. Method: immunoSEQ multiplex PCR; TCRdb's copy keeps in-frame clones and lacks some. This sample has a few million clones, with approximately 93% found just once. V lost 3 bases and J lost 2; bases outside the gene matches: 10. Germline V gene sequence: CDR1 GTSNPN, CDR2 SVGIG (reference sequence). This CDR3 has 15 residues. Study results and limitations: Sharing across four donors was highest in naive CD4 (around 5%) and lowest in memory CD8 (0.4%). What naive subsets generally showed was a larger estimated richness than memory subsets showed. Collection of samples was limited to blood; tissue repertoires likely differ.

With respect to this clone: Antigen specificity is unknown.

This TCR came from a man between 18 and 35 years old in good health. Some clones in this sample may be carry-over from other donors' samples. The specimen sequenced was naive CD4+ T cells from PBMCs. Subset given: CD45RA+ positively selected. This sequence joins TRBV30 and TRBJ2-7, with TRBD2 matching 7 bases. CDR3 sequence (DNA): TGTGCCTGGAGCAATGAAGCGGGATCCGCCTACGAGCAGTACTTC. Its protein is CAWSNEAGSAYEQYF. The full variable domain, its missing parts supplied by reference TRBV30 and TRBJ2-7, is SQTIHQWPATLVQPVGSPLSLECTVEGTSNPNLYWYRQAAGRGLQLLFYSVGIGQISSEVPQNLSASRPQDRQFILSSKKLLLSDSGFYLCAWSNEAGSAYEQYFGPGTRLTVT.